The 8 T cell receptor beta chains given below trace back to one sample, sequenced in a study of CD8 T cells in Susac syndrome. Random hexamers were used to reverse transcribe the RNA input (about 0.5 to 1 ug). One entry per CDR3 protein results from TCRdb running MiXCR on the immunoSEQ multiplex PCR reads. The table shows about 190,000 distinct CDR3 sequences, with 85% to 95% occurring only once. The sample comprised CD4+ T cells from PBMCs. These receptors all stem from a human donor in good health.

The CDR3: CSVGQNEQFF. As DNA, the CDR3 is TGCAGCGTTGGTCAGAATGAGCAGTTCTTC. The rearrangement joins TRBV29-1 to TRBJ2-1; D unresolved. V lost 4 bases and J 7 bases, leaving 5 bases between the germline ends. CDR1 and CDR2 from the germline V gene are SQVTM and ANQGSEA. This CDR3 has 10 amino acids.

The chain joins TRBV7-2 to TRBJ1-5, with 7 bases lining up with TRBD1. The CDR3 loop spans 15 amino acids. J was trimmed by 5 bases and V by 5 bases; bases with no gene match: 9. CDR1 and CDR2 from the germline V gene are SGHTA and FQGNSA. The CDR3 DNA reads TGTGCCAGCAGCACAGGGGCCACCAACTATCAGCCCCAGCATTTT. This codes for CASSTGATNYQPQHF.

The chain uses TRBV20-1 and TRBJ1-1; no definite D call. Trimming shortened V by 7 bases and J by 0 bases, and 12 bases separated the two germline ends. Germline CDR1 reads DFQATT; CDR2 reads SNEGSKA (reference sequence). The CDR3 is made up of 13 amino acids. The CDR3 sequence is CSGAGLMNTEAFF. Here the CDR3 DNA reads TGCAGTGGGGCAGGCTTGATGAACACTGAAGCTTTCTTT.

This clonotype was counted a single time. The genes are TRBV27 and TRBJ1-2, with 7 bases matching TRBD1. V shed 6 bases, J shed 8 bases, and the junction held 15 bases outside the gene matches. The CDR3 is 15 amino acids. Germline V CDR1 and CDR2: MNHEY, SMNVEV (reference sequence). CDR3: CASSGPRTGKVGYTF. In DNA, the CDR3 is TGTGCCAGCAGCGGGCCTCGGACAGGAAAGGTGGGCTACACCTTC.

The chain is built from TRBV7-2 and TRBJ1-4; 7 bases align to TRBD1. Germline trimming cut 5 bases from V and 5 bases from J; bases unmatched to any gene: 5. This CDR3 contains 14 residues. Germline V CDR1 and CDR2: SGHTA, FQGNSA. CDR3 in DNA: TGTGCCAGCAGCGGGGACAGACAAAATGAAAAACTGTTTTTT. Residues: CASSGDRQNEKLFF.

This chain joins TRBV20-1 and TRBJ2-3, with no clear D. Trimming pared 0 bases from V and 1 base from J, leaving 11 bases between. The V gene's germline CDR1 is DFQATT and CDR2 SNEGSKA (reference sequence). CDR3 length: 15 residues. The CDR3 spells CSARDWSAGTDTQYF. DNA for the CDR3: TGCAGTGCTAGAGATTGGAGCGCTGGCACAGATACGCAGTATTTT.

This chain links TRBV3-1 with TRBJ2-5; D unresolved. The CDR3 covers 13 residues. Germline V lookup: CDR1 LGHDT, CDR2 YNNKEL (reference sequence). The V end lost 10 bases, the J end lost 4 bases, and 16 bases lay between the germline ends. CDR3 amino acids: CATVRSPGETQYF. CDR3 bases: TGTGCCACAGTCAGGAGTCCAGGAGAGACCCAGTACTTC.

The rearrangement joins TRBV20-1 to TRBJ2-7; D not certain. This CDR3 is built from 13 residues. Germline lookup yields CDR1 DFQATT and CDR2 SNEGSKA (reference sequence). V was trimmed by 3 bases and J by 1 base, leaving 10 bases between them. CDR3: CSASAGVSYEQYV. For the CDR3, the DNA is TGCAGTGCTAGCGCAGGAGTGTCCTACGAGCAGTACGTC.